This T cell receptor beta chain stems from a study of blood T cell repertoires in COVID-19. As for the study in general: Acute-phase and convalescent COVID-19 samples originated in the United States, Italy and Spain. PBMCs, B-cell-depleted T cells, or T cells were the source of the cDNA or gDNA that made up the material.

This CDR3 is built from 15 residues. The V gene's germline CDR1 is KGHDR and CDR2 SFDVKD. After removal of 2 bases from V and 6 bases from J, the junction contained 6 bases not matched to a gene. Original processing methods: Amplification of reference gene primers was used by the study to estimate nucleated cell counts. Assay used: immunoSEQ multiplex PCR; TCRdb lists only in-frame clones, some missing. V and J calls and clone size are copied from that table; D and trimming were computed from the DNA. This sample has approximately 29,000 clones, with approximately 84% found just once. The chain is built from TRBV24-1 and TRBJ2-1; 7 bases are shared with TRBD1. This TCR came from a woman aged 60-75 years with acute or convalescent COVID-19. Sequencing input: peripheral blood. CDR3 nucleotides: TGTGCCACCAGTGATTCCACTTGGACAGGCAATGAGCAGTTCTTC. As protein: CATSDSTWTGNEQFF.